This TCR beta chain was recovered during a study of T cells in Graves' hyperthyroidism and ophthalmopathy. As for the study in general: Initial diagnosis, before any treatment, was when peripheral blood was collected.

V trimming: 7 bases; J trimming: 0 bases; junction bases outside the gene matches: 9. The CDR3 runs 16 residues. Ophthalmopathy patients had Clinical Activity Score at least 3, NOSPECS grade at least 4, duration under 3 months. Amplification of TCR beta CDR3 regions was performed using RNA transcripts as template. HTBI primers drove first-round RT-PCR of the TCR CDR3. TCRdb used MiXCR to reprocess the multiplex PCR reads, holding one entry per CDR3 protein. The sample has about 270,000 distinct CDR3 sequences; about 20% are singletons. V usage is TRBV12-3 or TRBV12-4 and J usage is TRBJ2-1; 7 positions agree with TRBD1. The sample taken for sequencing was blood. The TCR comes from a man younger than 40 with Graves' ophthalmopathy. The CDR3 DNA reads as TGTGCCAGCACCAAAGGGGGCGGTAGCTCCTACAATGAGCAGTTCTTC. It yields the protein CASTKGGGSSYNEQFF.